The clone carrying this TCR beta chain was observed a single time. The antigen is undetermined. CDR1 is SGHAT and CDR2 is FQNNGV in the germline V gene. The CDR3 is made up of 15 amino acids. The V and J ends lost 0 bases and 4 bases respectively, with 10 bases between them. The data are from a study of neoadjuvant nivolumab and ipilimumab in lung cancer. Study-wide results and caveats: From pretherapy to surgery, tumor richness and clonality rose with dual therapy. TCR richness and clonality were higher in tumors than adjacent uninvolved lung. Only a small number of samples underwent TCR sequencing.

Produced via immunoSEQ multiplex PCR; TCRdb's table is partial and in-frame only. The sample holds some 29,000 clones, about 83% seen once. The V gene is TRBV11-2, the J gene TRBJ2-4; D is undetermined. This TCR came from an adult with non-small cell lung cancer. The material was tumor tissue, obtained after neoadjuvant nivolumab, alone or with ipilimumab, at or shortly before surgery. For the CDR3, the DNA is TGTGCCAGCAGCTTAGATTTGGGCAGAAAAAACATTCAGTACTTC. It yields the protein CASSLDLGRKNIQYF.